Shown below are 10 T cell receptor beta chains from a single sample sequenced in a study of T cells in Graves' hyperthyroidism and ophthalmopathy. Amplification yielded TCR beta CDR3 regions, with RNA transcripts as the source. HTBI primers drove first-round RT-PCR of the TCR CDR3. TCRdb fed the multiplex PCR reads into MiXCR, producing one record per CDR3 protein. The repertoire holds around 350,000 distinct CDR3 sequences, with roughly 15% as singletons. Sequenced sample: blood. Every receptor here comes from a woman younger than 45 with Graves' ophthalmopathy.

This clonotype was found a few times. A much larger clone is a single base away; this may be a read error. The rearrangement uses TRBV6-2 or TRBV6-3 and TRBJ2-2; D is possibly TRBD2 (5 bases). This CDR3 is built from 17 residues. CDR1 MNHEY and CDR2 SVGEGT come from the germline V gene. The CDR3 DNA reads TGTGCCAGCAGTTACTCGATTTCCAGGTGGAGCACCGGGGAGCTGTCTTTT. As protein: CASSYSISRWSTGELSF.

The sample holds many counts of this clonotype. The chain is built from TRBV28 and TRBJ2-7, with TRBD1 as a possible D gene (5 bases). The CDR3 totals 16 residues. V shed 8 bases and J shed 3 bases, with 23 bases lying between them. Germline CDR1 and CDR2: MDHEN and SYDVKM. The CDR3 DNA reads TGTGCCAGCGCCACGGATTGGGGCCTGATAAACTACGAGCAGTACTTC. Amino acid sequence: CASATDWGLINYEQYF.

This clonotype was counted at least ten times. The chain is built from TRBV7-3 and TRBJ2-1, with D possibly TRBD2 on 5 matching bases. CDR3 size: 13 residues. V lost 4 bases to trimming and J lost 9 bases, with 13 bases between them. From germline, CDR1 is SGHTA and CDR2 FQGTGA. This CDR3 reads CASSSPTAAEQFF. CDR3 coding DNA: TGTGCCAGCAGCTCCCCCACAGCGGCTGAGCAGTTCTTC.

This clonotype occurred a few times. A read error may explain this, as a much larger clone is one base away. The chain combines TRBV6-1 with TRBJ1-6; D not resolved. Germline V gene sequence: CDR1 MNHNS, CDR2 SASEGT. V dropped 8 bases and J dropped 0 bases, with 11 bases sitting between them. The CDR3 totals 15 residues. The CDR3: CASRTESSYNSPLHF. The CDR3 DNA follows: TGTGCCAGCCGTACAGAAAGCTCCTATAATTCACCCCTCCACTTT.

This clonotype occurred many times. The chain combines TRBV18 with TRBJ2-7; TRBD1 agrees at 7 bases. V shed 3 bases, J shed 1 base, and the junction held 3 bases outside the gene matches. In germline, CDR1 is KGHSH, CDR2 LQKENI. There are 14 residues in the CDR3. The CDR3 protein is CASSPDRTSYEQYF. CDR3 nucleotide sequence: TGTGCCAGCTCACCGGACAGGACTTCCTACGAGCAGTACTTC.

This clonotype was seen ten or more times. The rearrangement uses TRBV6-1 and TRBJ2-2; D gene ambiguous. The CDR3 has 13 residues. Deletions cut 8 bases from V and 3 bases from J, with 10 bases between. The germline V gene encodes CDR1 MNHNS and CDR2 SASEGT. The CDR3 sequence: CASAERDTGELFF. The CDR3 coding sequence is TGTGCCAGCGCTGAAAGGGACACCGGGGAGCTGTTTTTT.

This clonotype was seen many times. This chain connects TRBV5-6 to TRBJ1-2; D not resolved. Trimming shortened V by 2 bases and J by 10 bases, and 18 bases separated the two germline ends. The CDR3 has 14 residues. CDR1 SGHDT and CDR2 YYEEEE come from the germline V gene. The CDR3 loop is CASSFSFTGLLYTF. CDR3 nucleotides: TGTGCCAGCAGCTTCTCATTCACCGGGCTCCTCTACACCTTC.

This clonotype occurred many times. This rearrangement joins TRBV2 to TRBJ1-2; TRBD1 matches 8 bases. Germline loops: CDR1 SNHLY, CDR2 FYNNEI. The CDR3 contains 13 residues. V lost 7 bases to trimming and J lost 4 bases; unmatched junction nucleotides: 5. CDR3 sequence (DNA): TGTGCCAGCACGGTCCAGGGGGCCTATGGCTACACCTTC. Its translation: CASTVQGAYGYTF.

The rearrangement joins TRBV20-1 to TRBJ1-5; D unresolved. CDR3 length: 14 amino acids. The ends were cut back, 1 base at V and 4 bases at J, with 11 bases in the middle. The germline CDR1 and CDR2 sequences are DFQATT and SNEGSKA (reference sequence). The CDR3 DNA sequence: TGCAGTGCTAGAGCTACGGAAGGGAATCAGCCCCAGCATTTT. It encodes CSARATEGNQPQHF.

There are many counts of this clonotype. The CDR3 nucleotides read TGTGCCAGCAGATTTTGGGCTGAAGCTTTCTTT. This gives the protein CASRFWAEAFF. V gene TRBV28 combines with J gene TRBJ1-1; the D is unclear. This CDR3 is 11 amino acids long. CDR1 is MDHEN and CDR2 is SYDVKM in the germline V gene. V dropped 6 bases and J dropped 6 bases, with 8 bases sitting between them.